This T cell receptor (beta chain) was recorded in a study of beta chain features in type 1 diabetes. Overall study context: Healthy donors and patients had similar age, gender and cell yields. Study outcomes and limitations: Among all four CD4+ subsets, Type 1 diabetes patients had TCRB CDR3s that were moderately but significantly shorter.

The sequenced template was cDNA made from the entire isolated RNA. Naive, central memory and regulatory T cell samples averaged approximately 3.6 million immunoSEQ reads each. TCRdb keeps only in-frame clones here, not all; method: immunoSEQ multiplex PCR. The repertoire holds about 68,000 clones, about 48% seen once, with 0.55% to 0.8% in the top ten. This clone was seen once. Its antigen is unidentified. CDR3 length: 13 residues. Germline CDR1 is MNHNS and CDR2 is SASEGT. The V end was cut by 4 bases, the J end by 3 bases, with 10 bases between. This sequence was found in a man aged 25-45 years with type 1 diabetes. The genes are TRBV6-1 and TRBJ2-7; tentatively, D is TRBD2 (6 bases). The sequenced material came from central memory CD4+ T cells from blood. The chain's CDR3 is CASSVSGDYEQYF. In DNA form, the CDR3 reads TGTGCCAGCAGTGTGTCGGGAGACTACGAGCAGTACTTC.